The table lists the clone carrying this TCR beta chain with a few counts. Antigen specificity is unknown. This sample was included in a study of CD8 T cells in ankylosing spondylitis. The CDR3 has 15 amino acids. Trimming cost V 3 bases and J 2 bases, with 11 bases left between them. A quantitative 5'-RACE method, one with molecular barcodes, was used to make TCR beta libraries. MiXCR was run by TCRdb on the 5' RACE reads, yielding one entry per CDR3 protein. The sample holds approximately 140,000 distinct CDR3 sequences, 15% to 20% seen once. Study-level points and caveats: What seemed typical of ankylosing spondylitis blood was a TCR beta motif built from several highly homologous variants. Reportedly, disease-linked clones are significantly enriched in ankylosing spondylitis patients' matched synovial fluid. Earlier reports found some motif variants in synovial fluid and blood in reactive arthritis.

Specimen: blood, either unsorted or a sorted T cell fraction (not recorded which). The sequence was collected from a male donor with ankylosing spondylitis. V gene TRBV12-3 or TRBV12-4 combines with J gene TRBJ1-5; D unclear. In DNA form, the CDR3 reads TGTGCCAGCAGTTTCGGTATTGAAGGCAATCAGCCCCAGCATTTT. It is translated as CASSFGIEGNQPQHF.